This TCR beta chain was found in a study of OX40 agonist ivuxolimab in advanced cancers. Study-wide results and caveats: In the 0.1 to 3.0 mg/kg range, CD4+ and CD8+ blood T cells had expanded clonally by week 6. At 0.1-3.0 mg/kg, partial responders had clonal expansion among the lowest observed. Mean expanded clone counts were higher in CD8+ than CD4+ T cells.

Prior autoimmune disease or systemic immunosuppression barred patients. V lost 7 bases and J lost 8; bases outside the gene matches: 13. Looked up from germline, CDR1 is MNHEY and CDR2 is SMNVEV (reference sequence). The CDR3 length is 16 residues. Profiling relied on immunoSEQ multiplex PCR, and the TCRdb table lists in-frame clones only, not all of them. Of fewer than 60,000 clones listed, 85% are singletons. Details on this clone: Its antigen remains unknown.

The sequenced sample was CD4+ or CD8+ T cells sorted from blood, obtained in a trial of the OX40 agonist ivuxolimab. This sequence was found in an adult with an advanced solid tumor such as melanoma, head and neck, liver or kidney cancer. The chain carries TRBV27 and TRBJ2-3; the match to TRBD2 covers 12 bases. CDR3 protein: CASISLAGGPLGTQYF. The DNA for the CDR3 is TGTGCCAGCATTTCTCTAGCGGGGGGGCCACTCGGTACGCAGTATTTT.